The clone carrying this T cell receptor beta chain came up a few times. What it binds is unknown. Trimming shortened V by 9 bases and J by 2 bases, and 16 bases separated the two germline ends. The CDR3 has 15 residues. TCR alpha and TCR beta cDNA libraries with sample barcodes and UMIs came from 5'RACE using constant-segment primers. TCRdb redid the calling of the 5' RACE reads with MiXCR, one entry per CDR3 protein. Seen here are some 600,000 distinct CDR3 sequences, roughly 17% observed once, and the top ten hold 8.1%. This sample stems from a study of T-cell memory formation after mild COVID-19. Study-level information: The TCR clusters were mostly specific to one donor.

Study results and limitations: Proof of SARS-CoV-2 specificity was absent for the second-wave clones that crested on day 37. Several responding clones turned up in pre-infection memory, indicating that cross-reactive memory may have taken part.

The TCR originated in an adult woman who had mild COVID-19 (a few samples of this study predate the infection). Cell type and time point are not known. The chain joins TRBV12-3 or TRBV12-4 to TRBJ1-4; D possibly corresponds to TRBD1 (6 bases). Sequencing used PBMCs or a T cell subset sorted from them (not recorded which). This chain's CDR3 is CASGARGGTNEKLFF. CDR3 bases: TGTGCCAGTGGAGCCCGGGGGGGCACTAATGAAAAACTGTTTTTT.